The following is a T cell receptor (beta chain) sequence with its context. Its antigen is as yet unknown. This entry is derived from a study of CD8 T cells in ankylosing spondylitis. Study-level results: In peripheral blood, disease-linked CD8+ clones occurred at relatively low frequencies.

The CDR3 contains 14 residues. CDR1 is DFQATT, CDR2 SNEGSKA, per germline (reference sequence). Losses at the gene ends were 4 bases for V and 4 bases for J; bases not matched to a gene: 6. TCRdb called the 5' RACE reads again in MiXCR, with one record for every CDR3 protein. The sample has tens of thousands of distinct CDR3 sequences, approximately 30% seen once; the top ten hold 45% to 65%. This clonotype was sampled from a male donor with ankylosing spondylitis or in good health (not recorded which). The sequenced sample was blood, either unsorted or a sorted T cell fraction (not recorded which). This chain joins TRBV20-1 and TRBJ2-1, with 8 nucleotides matching TRBD2. CDR3 loop: CSATSLAGYNEQFF. Written as DNA, the CDR3 is TGCAGTGCTACTAGTTTAGCGGGATACAATGAGCAGTTCTTC.